This T cell receptor (beta chain) was identified during a study of CD8 T cells in Susac syndrome (dated by TCRdb to the late 2010s). About the full investigation: Among the sequenced Susac syndrome patients, about 6 had clinically active disease and 8 or 9 were in clinical remission. Susac syndrome patients were therapy-naive, on corticosteroids (some also receiving IVIg), or on IVIg alone at blood withdrawal. The study used repertoire sequencing to test whether antigen drove CD8+ T cell activation and differentiation in Susac syndrome.

Overall study results and their limits: The study acknowledged that relatively few individuals were included in the TCR sequencing and HLA analysis. No clonal expansion was detected in the CD4+ T cell repertoire of Susac syndrome patients.

Sequences SQVTM (CDR1) and ANQGSEA (CDR2) are obtained from the germline V gene. V is clipped by 4 bases and J by 0 bases, and the sequence between their germline boundaries is 6 bases long. Including cysteine and phenylalanine, the CDR3 has 12 amino acids. Only CDR3 DNA is held: 36 bases, read in frame from base 1. RNA was extracted with the RNeasy kit and roughly 0.45 to 1 ug was reverse transcribed using random hexamers. TCR beta CDR3 regions were amplified with the immunoSEQ multiplex PCR assay covering 54 Vbeta and 13 Jbeta segments. PCR amplification bias was corrected by using a synthetic template baseline for primer optimization and computational correction. As for the authors' bioinformatics: Reads were annotated to V, D and J genes per IMGT and analyzed with immunoSEQ Analyzer, keeping only productive sequences. To calculate clonality, Shannon entropy was normalized by log2 of the number of productive unique sequences and then subtracted from one. For each patient and control, public and private clones were evaluated among the 100 most prevalent clones. Susac-specific clones were defined as absent from healthy and MS cohorts, 1052 published viral clones and other ImmuneACCESS disease sequences. TCRdb applied fastp at Q25 and MiXCR to the public reads, then kept only in-frame beta chains. CDR3 protein duplicates are merged, each entry listing the most common genes and DNA. TCRdb's processing, not the authors' own work, is the source of the V and J calls. The table for this sample lists under 200,000 distinct CDR3 sequences; about 91% of them were counted only once. In total, the top ten clones hold over 0.075% of the sample.

Details on this clonotype: Its specific antigen is unknown. The sample holds no much larger clone one base away, and base qualities are not on file.

High-throughput TCR beta sequencing profiled peripheral blood CD8+ and CD4+ T cells from healthy donors, Susac syndrome patients and multiple sclerosis patients. Susac syndrome patients met recently defined diagnostic criteria for definite or probable disease. Bulk CD8+ and CD4+ T cells were purified by magnetic negative isolation, while CD8+ TEMRA cells were enriched using FACS. Blood was collected in EDTA tubes and processed within 24 hours, with PBMCs isolated through density gradient centrifugation. PBMCs intended for TCR sequencing were cryopreserved in liquid nitrogen and were subsequently thawed in a 37 degrees C water bath. Purity of sorted or isolated CD4+, CD8+ and CD8+ TEMRA cells was at least 90%.

The TCR sequence derives from a human donor with Susac syndrome. The sequenced sample was CD4+ T cells from PBMCs. The chain was built from TRBV29-1 and TRBJ2-5; a confident D gene designation cannot be given. The nucleotides read TGCAGCGTTGGAGGTTACCAAGAGACCCAGTACTTC. Its amino acids are CSVGGYQETQYF.